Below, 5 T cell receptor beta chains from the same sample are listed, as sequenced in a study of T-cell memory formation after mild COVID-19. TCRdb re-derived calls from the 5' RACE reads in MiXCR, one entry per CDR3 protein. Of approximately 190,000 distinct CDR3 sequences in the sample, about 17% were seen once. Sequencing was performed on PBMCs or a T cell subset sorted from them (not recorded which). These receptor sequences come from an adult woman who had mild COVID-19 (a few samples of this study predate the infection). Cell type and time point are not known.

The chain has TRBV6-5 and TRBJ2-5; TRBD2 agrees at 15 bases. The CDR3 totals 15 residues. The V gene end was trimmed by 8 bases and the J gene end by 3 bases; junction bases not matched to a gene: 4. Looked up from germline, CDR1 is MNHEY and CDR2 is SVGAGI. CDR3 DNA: TGTGCCAGCCGGGGACTAGCGGGGGGTAAAGAGACCCAGTACTTC. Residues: CASRGLAGGKETQYF.

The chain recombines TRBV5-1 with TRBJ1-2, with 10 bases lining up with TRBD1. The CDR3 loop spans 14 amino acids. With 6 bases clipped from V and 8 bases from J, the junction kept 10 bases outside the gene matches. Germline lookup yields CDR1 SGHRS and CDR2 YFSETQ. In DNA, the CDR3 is TGCGCCAGCACCCGAGGGGGGACAGGGGAAGGCTACACCTTC. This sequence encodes CASTRGGTGEGYTF.

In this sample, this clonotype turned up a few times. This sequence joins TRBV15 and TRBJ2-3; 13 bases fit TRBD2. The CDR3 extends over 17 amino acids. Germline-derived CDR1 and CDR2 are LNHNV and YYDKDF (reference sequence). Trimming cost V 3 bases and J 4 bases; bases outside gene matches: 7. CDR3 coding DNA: TGTGCCACCAGCAGGTCCGCCGGGACTAGCGGGGCAGATACGCAGTATTTT. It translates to CATSRSAGTSGADTQYF.

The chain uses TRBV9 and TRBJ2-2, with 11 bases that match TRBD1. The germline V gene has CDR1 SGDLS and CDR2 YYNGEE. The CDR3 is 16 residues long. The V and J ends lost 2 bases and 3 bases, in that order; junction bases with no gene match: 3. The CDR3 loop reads CASSVGQGAYTGELFF. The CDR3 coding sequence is TGTGCCAGCAGCGTTGGACAGGGGGCTTACACCGGGGAGCTGTTTTTT.

The CDR3 loop reads CAWSQGLGETQYF. The CDR3 DNA follows: TGTGCCTGGAGCCAGGGCCTTGGGGAGACCCAGTACTTC. This chain links TRBV30 with TRBJ2-5; D may be TRBD1 (5 bases). This CDR3 spans 13 amino acids. V was shortened by 3 bases and J by 5 bases, with 13 bases between the two germline ends. Germline CDR1 is GTSNPN and CDR2 is SVGIG (reference sequence).